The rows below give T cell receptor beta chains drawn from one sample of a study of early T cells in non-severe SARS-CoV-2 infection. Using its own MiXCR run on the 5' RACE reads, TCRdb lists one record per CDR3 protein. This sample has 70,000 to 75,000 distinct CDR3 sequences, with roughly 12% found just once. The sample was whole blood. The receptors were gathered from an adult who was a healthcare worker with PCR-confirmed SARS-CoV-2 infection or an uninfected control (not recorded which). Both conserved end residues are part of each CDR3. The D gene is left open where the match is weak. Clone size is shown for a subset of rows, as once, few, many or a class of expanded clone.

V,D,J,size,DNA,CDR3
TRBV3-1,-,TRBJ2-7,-,TGTGCCAGCAGGGGAGGCGGGGGACACTACGAGCAGTACTTC,CASRGGGGHYEQYF
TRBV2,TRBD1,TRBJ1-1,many,TGTGCCAGCAGCGGACAGGGGGCGGGAAACACTGAAGCTTTCTTT,CASSGQGAGNTEAFF
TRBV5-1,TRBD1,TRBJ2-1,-,TGCGCCAGCGGCGAAGGGACAGGGGGACGGAATGAGCAGTTCTTC,CASGEGTGGRNEQFF
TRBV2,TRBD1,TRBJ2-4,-,TGTGCCAGCAGGAGACAGGGGGCGAACATTCAGTACTTC,CASRRQGANIQYF
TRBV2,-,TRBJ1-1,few,TGTGCCAGCAGTGAAGCGCGCCAGCTCTACACTGAAGCTTTCTTT,CASSEARQLYTEAFF
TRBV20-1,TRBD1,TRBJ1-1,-,TGCAGTGCTAGAGCGGAGACAGGGAGTGGCACTGAAGCTTTCTTT,CSARAETGSGTEAFF
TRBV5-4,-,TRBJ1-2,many,TGTGCCAGCAGCTTGGACAGGAAGGAAGGCTACACCTTC,CASSLDRKEGYTF
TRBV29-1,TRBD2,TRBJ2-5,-,TGCAGCGTCTCCGGGACTAGCGGGAAAGAGACCCAGTACTTC,CSVSGTSGKETQYF
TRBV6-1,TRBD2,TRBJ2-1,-,TGTGCCAGCAGCGGTAGCGGGAGCTCCTACAATGAGCAGTTCTTC,CASSGSGSSYNEQFF
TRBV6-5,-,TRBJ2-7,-,TGTGCCAGCAGTTACTCCCTCACATACGAGCAGTACTTC,CASSYSLTYEQYF
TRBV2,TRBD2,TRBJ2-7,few,TGTGCCAGCAGTGTGGGACTAGCGGGAATCCGGTACGAGCAGTACTTC,CASSVGLAGIRYEQYF
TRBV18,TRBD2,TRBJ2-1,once,TGTGCCAGCTCGCAAGAGACTAGCGGGGCCCATGAGCAGTTCTTC,CASSQETSGAHEQFF
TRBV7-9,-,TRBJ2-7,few,TGTGCCAGCAGCGGCCGGGACGGTTCCTCCTACGAGCAGTACTTC,CASSGRDGSSYEQYF
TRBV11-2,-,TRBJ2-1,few,TGTGCCAGCAGCTTCCCCGTAGAGGGTCCCTACAATGAGCAGTTCTTC,CASSFPVEGPYNEQFF
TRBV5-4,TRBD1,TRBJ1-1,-,TGTGCCAGCAGCTTGGTCTCCGGACAGGGAGCCACTGAAGCTTTCTTT,CASSLVSGQGATEAFF
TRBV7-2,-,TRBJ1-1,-,TGTGCCAGCAGCTTACAGGGGCAGAACACTGAAGCTTTCTTT,CASSLQGQNTEAFF
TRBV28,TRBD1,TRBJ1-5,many,TGTGCCAGCAGATCCGGGACAGCCTTTCAGCCCCAGCATTTT,CASRSGTAFQPQHF
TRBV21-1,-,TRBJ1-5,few,TGTGCCAGCAGCACGGAACCGACAGGGAGCAATCAGCCCCAGCATTTT,CASSTEPTGSNQPQHF